The source of this T cell receptor (beta chain) is a study of blood T cell repertoires in COVID-19. Whole-study context: Acute and convalescent COVID-19 samples came from the United States, Italy and Spain. T cells, B-cell-depleted T cells, or PBMCs provided the cDNA or gDNA that served as material.

Original processing notes: Estimation of nucleated cell counts was performed using reference gene primer amplification. TCRdb's table, derived via immunoSEQ multiplex PCR, lists solely in-frame clones and lacks some. D and trimming were read from the DNA, whereas the V and J calls and clone size are those reported in that table. Seen here are 150,000 to 180,000 clones, about 90% observed once, and the top ten hold roughly 0.51%. As concerns this clone: Other DNA sequences in this sample translate to the same CDR3.

From germline, CDR1 is KGHSH and CDR2 LQKENI. The CDR3 extends over 14 amino acids. Trimming cost V 3 bases and J 2 bases, with 8 bases left between them. This clonotype was sampled from a man aged 45 to 65 with acute or convalescent COVID-19. The sample comprised peripheral blood. The chain employs TRBV18 and TRBJ1-5; a possible D gene is TRBD1 (6 bases). The DNA of the CDR3 is TGTGCCAGCTCACCTAACAGGGGCAATCAGCCCCAGCATTTT. As protein: CASSPNRGNQPQHF.